Presented here are 15 T cell receptor beta chains from one specimen sequenced in a study of cytomegalovirus exposure and HLA in healthy donors. The PCR contained 60 Vbeta and 13 Jbeta primers. Sequencing used immunoSEQ multiplex PCR; TCRdb keeps in-frame clones, though not all of them. The repertoire includes around 180,000 clones, over 65% of them detected once, and roughly 2.3% sits in the top ten. The sequenced sample consisted of PBMCs. These receptors were collected from a man aged 55 to 70 in good health and CMV-seronegative.

This chain joins TRBV7-9 and TRBJ1-1; D is unresolved. This CDR3 is 14 amino acids long. Germline CDR1 reads SEHNR; CDR2 reads FQNEAQ (reference sequence). V was pared by 1 base and J by 1 base, with 7 bases between. The DNA of the CDR3 is TGTGCCAGCAGCTTAGTTAACAAGAACACTGAAGCTTTCTTT. It yields the protein CASSLVNKNTEAFF.

Only one count was recorded for this clone. The J gene is TRBJ2-7, the V gene TRBV5-1; possible D gene TRBD2, 6 bases. Germline CDR1 is SGHRS and CDR2 is YFSETQ. The CDR3 contains 13 residues. Between the trimmed V and J ends, which lost 4 bases and 4 bases, there was a span of 12 bases. The DNA of the CDR3 is TGCGCCAGCAGCGCAGAGGGGAGGTACGAGCAGTACTTC. Translating gives CASSAEGRYEQYF.

The V gene is TRBV27, the J gene TRBJ1-2; D unclear. V was pared by 5 bases and J by 6 bases, with 16 bases between. The length of the CDR3 is 14 residues. Germline-derived CDR1 and CDR2 are MNHEY and SMNVEV (reference sequence). The chain's CDR3 is CASSHIAGPDGYTF. The CDR3 DNA sequence: TGTGCCAGCAGTCACATAGCCGGCCCCGATGGCTACACCTTC.

This clone was observed a few times. The rearrangement joins TRBV6-5 to TRBJ2-7; the match to TRBD1 covers 10 bases. J lost 2 bases, V lost 5 bases, and 6 bases had no gene match. The CDR3 is 15 residues long. The germline gives CDR1 MNHEY, CDR2 SVGAGI. The CDR3 reads CASSPRGTGAYEQYF. CDR3 nucleotide sequence: TGTGCCAGCAGTCCCCGCGGGACAGGGGCCTACGAGCAGTACTTC.

This CDR3 is CASSLTGNGNTIYF. In DNA, the CDR3 is TGCGCCAGCAGTTTGACAGGGAACGGAAACACCATATATTTT. V is TRBV5-1 and J is TRBJ1-3, with 7 bases identical to TRBD1. Germline V gene data show CDR1 as SGHRS and CDR2 as YFSETQ. The CDR3 spans 14 residues. The J segment lost 4 bases and the V segment lost 5 bases, leaving 6 bases of the junction unmatched.

The V gene is TRBV2, the J gene TRBJ2-1, with 8 bases identical to TRBD2. V shed 5 bases and J 4 bases; nucleotides not matched to a gene: 7. The CDR3 spans 15 residues. The germline V gene encodes CDR1 SNHLY and CDR2 FYNNEI. As DNA, the CDR3 is TGTGCCAGCAGTAAAACTAGCGGACTATACAATGAGCAGTTCTTC. This sequence encodes CASSKTSGLYNEQFF.

The chain uses TRBV6-5 and TRBJ1-3; tentatively, D is TRBD1 (5 bases). Deletions cut 0 bases from V and 10 bases from J, with 13 bases between. The germline V gene has CDR1 MNHEY and CDR2 SVGAGI. The CDR3 is 14 residues long. CDR3 region: CASSYSGPPGTIYF. CDR3 nucleotides: TGTGCCAGCAGTTACTCGGGCCCTCCAGGGACCATATATTTT.

This sequence joins TRBV11-2 and TRBJ2-3, with 11 nucleotides matching TRBD2. There are 14 residues in the CDR3. Unmatched junction bases numbered 3, after V lost 0 bases and J lost 10 bases. Germline assignment: CDR1 SGHAT and CDR2 FQNNGV. The CDR3 nucleotides are TGTGCCAGCAGCTTAGATCTGACTAGCGGGGCGCAGTATTTT. Translating it yields CASSLDLTSGAQYF.

This clone was found once. V usage is TRBV14 and J usage is TRBJ2-2, with TRBD2 matching 7 bases. The germline CDR1 and CDR2 sequences are SGHDN and FVKESK. V was pared by 3 bases and J by 7 bases, with 11 bases of the junction left unmatched. The CDR3 length is 16 residues. As DNA, the CDR3 is TGTGCCAGCAGCCACCAAGGGGCTAGCGGAGTCGGGGAGCTGTTTTTT. It encodes CASSHQGASGVGELFF.

The chain has TRBV29-1 and TRBJ1-1, with TRBD1 matching over 8 bases. The germline CDR1 and CDR2 sequences are SQVTM and ANQGSEA. CDR3 length: 16 amino acids. With V trimmed by 5 bases and J by 5 bases, 16 bases remained unmatched. The CDR3 coding sequence is TGCAGCGTTTGTTGTCCCCCCGGGACAGGCAGTACTGAAGCTTTCTTT. Its translation: CSVCCPPGTGSTEAFF.

CDR3 sequence (DNA): TGTGCCAGCAGCGCTCAGGGGTCTGGGGCCAACGTCCTGACTTTC. Residues: CASSAQGSGANVLTF. The rearrangement joins TRBV9 to TRBJ2-6, with D tentatively TRBD1 (6 bases). Trimming took off 3 bases at V and 1 base at J, with 8 bases between the two ends. The length of the CDR3 is 15 residues. The V gene's germline CDR1 is SGDLS and CDR2 YYNGEE.

The chain joins TRBV6-4 to TRBJ1-5, with 9 bases that match TRBD1. The CDR3 loop spans 14 amino acids. The J segment lost 6 bases and the V segment lost 6 bases, leaving 6 bases of the junction unmatched. Per germline, CDR1 MRHNA and CDR2 SNTAGT. The CDR3 nucleotides are TGTGCCAGCAGCTCGGACAGGGGAGCTCAGCCCCAGCATTTT. Its translation: CASSSDRGAQPQHF.

This clone was seen a handful of times. The chain links TRBV28 to TRBJ2-7; 9 positions match TRBD2. Germline values: CDR1 MDHEN, CDR2 SYDVKM. The V and J ends lost 7 bases and 1 base, in that order; junction bases with no gene match: 8. The CDR3 is 15 residues long. The chain's CDR3 is CASTSQLAGSYEQYF. CDR3 sequence (DNA): TGTGCCAGCACTTCCCAGCTAGCGGGATCCTACGAGCAGTACTTC.

V is TRBV29-1 and J is TRBJ1-2, with D unclear. CDR3 size: 12 residues. Trimming removed 4 bases from V and 6 bases from J, with 12 bases in between. Germline CDR1 reads SQVTM; CDR2 reads ANQGSEA. The DNA of the CDR3 is TGCAGCGTTGGTGTAGGAGGAGATGGCTACACCTTC. Amino acid sequence: CSVGVGGDGYTF.

This clone was found a few times. This chain links TRBV5-5 with TRBJ2-7; D possibly corresponds to TRBD1 (6 bases). The CDR3 spans 16 residues. Germline CDR1 SGHKS, CDR2 YYEKEE (reference sequence). V was clipped by 4 bases and J by 5 bases, with 22 bases between them. CDR3 loop: CASSPPLTGRLNEQYF. CDR3 bases: TGTGCCAGCAGCCCGCCCCTGACAGGCCGGTTGAACGAGCAGTACTTC.